This T cell receptor beta chain was sequenced for a study of memory CD4+ T cells and cytomegalovirus serostatus. From germline, CDR1 is SGDLS and CDR2 YYNGEE. CDR3 length: 14 amino acids. The ends were cut back, 0 bases at V and 4 bases at J, with 10 bases in the middle. The sort gate was single viable CD3+CD4+CD8-CD45RO+ cells for memory CD4+ T cells. This table comes from immunoSEQ multiplex PCR, and its TCRdb copy is limited to in-frame clones, with some not included. This sample has about 50,000 clones, with 60% to 80% found just once. This clone showed up just a few times. Additional DNA sequences in this sample encode the identical CDR3.

V gene TRBV9 combines with J gene TRBJ1-1, with D tentatively TRBD1 (5 bases). Sequencing was carried out using memory CD4+ T cells from blood. The sequence was obtained from an adult in good health and CMV-seronegative. The chain's CDR3 is CASSVGQGGTEAFF. In nucleotides, the CDR3 is TGTGCCAGCAGCGTAGGCCAGGGCGGCACTGAAGCTTTCTTT.